This T cell receptor beta chain was captured by sequencing in a study of blood T cell repertoires in COVID-19. About the research overall: The United States, Italy and Spain supplied acute and convalescent COVID-19 samples. PBMCs, B-cell-depleted T cells, or T cells were the source of the cDNA or gDNA that made up the material.

In the source study's methods: Cell counts per sample came from amplifying reference gene primers. The assay was immunoSEQ multiplex PCR, and TCRdb's table has in-frame clones only and misses some. The DNA gave D and trimming, while V, J and clone size come from that table. The table includes more than 200,000 clones, 80% to 90% detected once. To note about this clone: The same CDR3 can be traced to other DNA sequences in this sample.

Germline-derived CDR1 and CDR2 are LGHDT and YNNKEL (reference sequence). Trimming stripped 0 bases from V and 2 bases from J, with 8 bases between. This CDR3 has 14 amino acids. Sequences were obtained from peripheral blood. J is TRBJ2-7 and V is TRBV3-1 (or the pseudogene TRBV3-2); tentatively, D is TRBD1 (5 bases). The receptor's source is a woman aged 40 to 50 with active or convalescent COVID-19. CDR3: CASSQDAGPYEQYF. The CDR3 DNA reads as TGTGCCAGCAGCCAAGACGCAGGGCCCTACGAGCAGTACTTC.